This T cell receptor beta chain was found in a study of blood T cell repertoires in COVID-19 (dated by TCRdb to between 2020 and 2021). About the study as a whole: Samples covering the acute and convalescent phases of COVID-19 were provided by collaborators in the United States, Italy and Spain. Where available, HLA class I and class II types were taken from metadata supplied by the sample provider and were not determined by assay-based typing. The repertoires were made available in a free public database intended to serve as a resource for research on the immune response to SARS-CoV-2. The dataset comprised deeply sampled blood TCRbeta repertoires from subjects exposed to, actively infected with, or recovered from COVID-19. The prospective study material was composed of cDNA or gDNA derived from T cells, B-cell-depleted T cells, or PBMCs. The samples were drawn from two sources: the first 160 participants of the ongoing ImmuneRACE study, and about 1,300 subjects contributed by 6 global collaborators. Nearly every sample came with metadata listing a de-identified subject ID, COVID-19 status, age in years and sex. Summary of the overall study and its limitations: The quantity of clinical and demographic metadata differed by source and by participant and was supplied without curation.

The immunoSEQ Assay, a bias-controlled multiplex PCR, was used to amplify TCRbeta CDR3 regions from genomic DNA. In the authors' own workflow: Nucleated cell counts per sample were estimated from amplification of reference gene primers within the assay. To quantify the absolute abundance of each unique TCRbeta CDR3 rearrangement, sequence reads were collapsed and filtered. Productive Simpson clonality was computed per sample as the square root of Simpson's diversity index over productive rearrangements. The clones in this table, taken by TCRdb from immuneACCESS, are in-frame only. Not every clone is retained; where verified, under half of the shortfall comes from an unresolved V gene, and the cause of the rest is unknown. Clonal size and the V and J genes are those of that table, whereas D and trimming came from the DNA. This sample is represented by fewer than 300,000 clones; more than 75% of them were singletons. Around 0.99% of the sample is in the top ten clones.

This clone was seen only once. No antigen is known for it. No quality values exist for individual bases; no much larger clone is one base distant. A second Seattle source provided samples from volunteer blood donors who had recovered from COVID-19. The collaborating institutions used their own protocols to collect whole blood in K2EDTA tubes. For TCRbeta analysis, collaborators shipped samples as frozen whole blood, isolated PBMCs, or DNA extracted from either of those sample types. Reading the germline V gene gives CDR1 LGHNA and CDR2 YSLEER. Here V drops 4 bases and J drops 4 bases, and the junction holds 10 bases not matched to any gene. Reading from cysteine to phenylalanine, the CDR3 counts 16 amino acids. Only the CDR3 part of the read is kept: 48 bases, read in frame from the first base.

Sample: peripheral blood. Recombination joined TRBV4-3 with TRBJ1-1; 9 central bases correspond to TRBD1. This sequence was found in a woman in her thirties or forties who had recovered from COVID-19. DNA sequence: TGCGCCAGCAGCCGAAAGGGGACAGGGTTTGGCACTGAAGCTTTCTTT. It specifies CASSRKGTGFGTEAFF.